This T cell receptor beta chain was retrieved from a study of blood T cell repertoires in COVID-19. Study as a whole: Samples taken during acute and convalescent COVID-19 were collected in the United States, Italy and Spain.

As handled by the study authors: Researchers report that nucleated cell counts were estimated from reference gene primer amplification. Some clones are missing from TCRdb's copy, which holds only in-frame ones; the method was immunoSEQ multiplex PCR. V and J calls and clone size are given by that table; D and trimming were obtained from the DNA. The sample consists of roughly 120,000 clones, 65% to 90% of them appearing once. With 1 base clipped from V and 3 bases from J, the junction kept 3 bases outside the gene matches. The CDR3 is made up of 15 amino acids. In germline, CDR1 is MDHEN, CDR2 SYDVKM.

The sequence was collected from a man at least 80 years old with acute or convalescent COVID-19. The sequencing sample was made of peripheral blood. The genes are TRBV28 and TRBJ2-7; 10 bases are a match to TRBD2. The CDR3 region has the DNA TGTGCCAGCAGTTTATCTGCTAGCGGGAGCTACGAGCAGTACTTC. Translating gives CASSLSASGSYEQYF.